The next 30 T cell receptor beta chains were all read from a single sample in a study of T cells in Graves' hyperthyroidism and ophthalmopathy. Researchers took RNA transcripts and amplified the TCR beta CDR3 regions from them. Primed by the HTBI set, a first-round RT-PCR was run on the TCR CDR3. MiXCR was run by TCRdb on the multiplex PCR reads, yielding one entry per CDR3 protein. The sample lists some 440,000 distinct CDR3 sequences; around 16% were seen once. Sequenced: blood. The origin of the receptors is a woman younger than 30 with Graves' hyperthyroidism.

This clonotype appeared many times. The CDR3 loop is CASSLEGARNTGELFF. Written as DNA, the CDR3 is TGTGCCAGCAGTTTAGAGGGGGCGAGGAACACCGGGGAGCTGTTTTTT. This chain joins TRBV12-3 or TRBV12-4 and TRBJ2-2; 7 nucleotides agree with TRBD1. V gave up 1 base and J gave up 1 base; unmatched junction bases: 3. This CDR3 has 16 residues.

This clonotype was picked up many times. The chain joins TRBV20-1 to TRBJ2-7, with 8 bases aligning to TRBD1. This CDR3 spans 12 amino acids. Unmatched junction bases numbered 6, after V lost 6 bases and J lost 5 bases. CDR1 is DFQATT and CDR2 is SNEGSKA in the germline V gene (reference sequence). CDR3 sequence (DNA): TGCAGTGCCCAGGACAGGGCCCACGAGCAGTACTTC. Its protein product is CSAQDRAHEQYF.

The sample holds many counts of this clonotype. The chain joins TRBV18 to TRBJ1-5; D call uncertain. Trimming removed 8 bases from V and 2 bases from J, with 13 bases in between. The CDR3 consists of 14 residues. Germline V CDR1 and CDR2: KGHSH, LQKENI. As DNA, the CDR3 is TGTGCCAGCAGTCCCGGGAGCGGCAATCAGCCCCAGCATTTT. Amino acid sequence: CASSPGSGNQPQHF.

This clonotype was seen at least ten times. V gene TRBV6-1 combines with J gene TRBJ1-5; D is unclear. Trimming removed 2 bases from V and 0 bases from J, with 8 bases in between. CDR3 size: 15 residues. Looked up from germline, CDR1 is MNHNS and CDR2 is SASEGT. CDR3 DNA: TGTGCCAGCAGTGAACGGAAGTATAGCAATCAGCCCCAGCATTTT. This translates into CASSERKYSNQPQHF.

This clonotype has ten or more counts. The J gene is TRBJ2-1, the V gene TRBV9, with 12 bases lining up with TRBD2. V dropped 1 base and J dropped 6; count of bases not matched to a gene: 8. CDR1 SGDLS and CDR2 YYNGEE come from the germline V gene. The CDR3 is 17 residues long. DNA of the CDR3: TGTGCCAGCAGCGTACACCGGACTAGCGGGAAACTCAATGAGCAGTTCTTC. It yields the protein CASSVHRTSGKLNEQFF.

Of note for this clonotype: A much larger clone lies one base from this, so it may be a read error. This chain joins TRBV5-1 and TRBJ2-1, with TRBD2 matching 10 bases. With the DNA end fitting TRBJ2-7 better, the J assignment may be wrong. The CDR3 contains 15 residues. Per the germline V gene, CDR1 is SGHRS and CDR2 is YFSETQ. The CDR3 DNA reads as TGCGCCAGCACCCTTCTAGCGGGAGTCTACAATGAGCAGTACTTC. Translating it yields CASTLLAGVYNEQYF.

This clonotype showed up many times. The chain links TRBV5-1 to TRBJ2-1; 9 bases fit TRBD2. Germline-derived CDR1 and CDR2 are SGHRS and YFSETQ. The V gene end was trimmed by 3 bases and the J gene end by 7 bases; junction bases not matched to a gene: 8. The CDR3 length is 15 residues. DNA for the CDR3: TGCGCCAGCAGCTCACTAGCGGGCCATCAAAATGAGCAGTTCTTC. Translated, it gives CASSSLAGHQNEQFF.

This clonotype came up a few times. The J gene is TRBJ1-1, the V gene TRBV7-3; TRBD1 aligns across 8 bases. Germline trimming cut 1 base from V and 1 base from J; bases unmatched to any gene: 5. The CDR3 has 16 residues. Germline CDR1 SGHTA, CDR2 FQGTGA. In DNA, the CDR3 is TGTGCCAGCAGCTTAAGGGCGGGGACAGGGAACACTGAAGCTTTCTTT. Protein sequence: CASSLRAGTGNTEAFF.

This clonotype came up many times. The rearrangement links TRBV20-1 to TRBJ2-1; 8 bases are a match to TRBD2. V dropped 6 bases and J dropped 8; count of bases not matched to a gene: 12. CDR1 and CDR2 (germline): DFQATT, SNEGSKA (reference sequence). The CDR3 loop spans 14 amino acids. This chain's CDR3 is CSAPVSGRTDEQFF. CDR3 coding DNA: TGCAGTGCCCCCGTGAGCGGGAGAACGGATGAGCAGTTCTTC.

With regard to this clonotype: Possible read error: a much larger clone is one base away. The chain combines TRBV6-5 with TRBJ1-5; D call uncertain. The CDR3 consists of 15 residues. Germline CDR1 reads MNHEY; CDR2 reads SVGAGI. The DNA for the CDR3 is TGTGCCAGCAATTACTTTGGGCCTTTAGAGCAGCCCCAGCATTTT. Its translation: CASNYFGPLEQPQHF.

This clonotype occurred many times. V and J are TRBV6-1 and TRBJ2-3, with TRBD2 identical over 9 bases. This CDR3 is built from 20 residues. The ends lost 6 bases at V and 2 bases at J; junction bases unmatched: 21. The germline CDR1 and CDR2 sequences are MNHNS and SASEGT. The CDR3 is CASSAPMGRGGRKTTDTQYF. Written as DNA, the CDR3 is TGTGCCAGCAGCGCTCCGATGGGGCGGGGGGGCAGAAAGACCACAGATACGCAGTATTTT.

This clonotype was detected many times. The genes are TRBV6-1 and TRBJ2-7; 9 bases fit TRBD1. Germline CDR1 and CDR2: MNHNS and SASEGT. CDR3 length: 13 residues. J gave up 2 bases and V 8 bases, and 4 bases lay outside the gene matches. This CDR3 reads CASGTGNTYEQYF. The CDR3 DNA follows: TGTGCCAGCGGGACAGGGAATACCTACGAGCAGTACTTC.

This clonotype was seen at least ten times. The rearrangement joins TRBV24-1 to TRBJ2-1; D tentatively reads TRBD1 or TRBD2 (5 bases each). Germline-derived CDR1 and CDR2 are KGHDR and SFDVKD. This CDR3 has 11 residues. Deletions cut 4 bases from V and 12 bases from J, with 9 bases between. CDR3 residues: CATSDGAGQFF. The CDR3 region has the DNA TGTGCCACCAGTGACGGGGCAGGGCAGTTCTTC.

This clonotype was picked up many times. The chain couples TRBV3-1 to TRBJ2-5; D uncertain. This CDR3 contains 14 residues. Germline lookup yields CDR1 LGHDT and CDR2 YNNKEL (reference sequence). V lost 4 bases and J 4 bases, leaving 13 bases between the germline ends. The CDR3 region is CASSLSGGPETQYF. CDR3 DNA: TGTGCCAGCAGCCTTAGTGGCGGTCCAGAGACCCAGTACTTC.

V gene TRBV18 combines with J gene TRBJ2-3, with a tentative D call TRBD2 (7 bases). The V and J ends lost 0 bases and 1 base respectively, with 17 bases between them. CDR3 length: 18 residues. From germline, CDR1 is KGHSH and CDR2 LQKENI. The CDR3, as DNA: TGTGCCAGCTCACCACCGGGCCCCCTGCGGGGGCGCACAGATACGCAGTATTTT. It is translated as CASSPPGPLRGRTDTQYF.

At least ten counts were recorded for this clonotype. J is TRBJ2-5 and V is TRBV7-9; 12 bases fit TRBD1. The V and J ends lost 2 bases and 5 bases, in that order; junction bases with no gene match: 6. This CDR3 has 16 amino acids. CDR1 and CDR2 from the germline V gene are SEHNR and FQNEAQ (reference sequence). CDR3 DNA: TGTGCCAGCAGCTTAATGGGGACAGGGGGCTTGGAGACCCAGTACTTC. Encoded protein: CASSLMGTGGLETQYF.

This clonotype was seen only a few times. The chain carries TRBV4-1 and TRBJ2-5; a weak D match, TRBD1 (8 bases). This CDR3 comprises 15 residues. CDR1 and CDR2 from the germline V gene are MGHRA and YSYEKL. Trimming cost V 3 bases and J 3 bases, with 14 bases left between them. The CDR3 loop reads CASSHGQGGKETQYF. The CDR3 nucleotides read TGCGCCAGCAGCCACGGACAGGGAGGGAAAGAGACCCAGTACTTC.

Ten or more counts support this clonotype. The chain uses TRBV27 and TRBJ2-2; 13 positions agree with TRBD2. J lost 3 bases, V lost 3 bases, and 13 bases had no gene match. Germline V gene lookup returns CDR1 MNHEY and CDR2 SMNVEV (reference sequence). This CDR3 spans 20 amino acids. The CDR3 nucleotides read TGTGCCAGCAGTTTCCGGGGAGGACTAGCGGGAGTTGGGGACACCGGGGAGCTGTTTTTT. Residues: CASSFRGGLAGVGDTGELFF.

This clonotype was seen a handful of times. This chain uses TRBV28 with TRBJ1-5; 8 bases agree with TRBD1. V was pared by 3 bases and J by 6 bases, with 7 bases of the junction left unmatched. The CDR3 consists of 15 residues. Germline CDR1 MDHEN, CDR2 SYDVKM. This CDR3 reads CASSLPRGLGQPQHF. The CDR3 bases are TGTGCCAGCAGTTTGCCCAGGGGGCTAGGTCAGCCCCAGCATTTT.

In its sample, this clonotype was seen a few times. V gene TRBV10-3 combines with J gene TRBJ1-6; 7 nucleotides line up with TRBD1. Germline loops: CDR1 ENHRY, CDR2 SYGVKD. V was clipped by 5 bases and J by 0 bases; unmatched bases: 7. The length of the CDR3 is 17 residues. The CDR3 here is CAISRDRQSSYNSPLHF. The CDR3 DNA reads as TGTGCCATCAGTCGGGACAGACAAAGCTCCTATAATTCACCCCTCCACTTT.

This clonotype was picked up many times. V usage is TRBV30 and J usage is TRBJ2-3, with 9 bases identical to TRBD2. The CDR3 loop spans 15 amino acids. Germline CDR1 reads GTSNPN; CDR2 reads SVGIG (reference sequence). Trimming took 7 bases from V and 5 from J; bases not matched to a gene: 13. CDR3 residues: CAYARLAGFGDTQYF. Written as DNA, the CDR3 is TGTGCCTACGCTCGGCTAGCGGGATTTGGAGATACGCAGTATTTT.

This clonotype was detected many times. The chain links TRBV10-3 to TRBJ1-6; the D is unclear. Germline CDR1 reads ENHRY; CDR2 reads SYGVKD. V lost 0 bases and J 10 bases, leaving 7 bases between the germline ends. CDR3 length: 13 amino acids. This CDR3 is CAISESRSSPLHF. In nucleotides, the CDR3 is TGTGCCATCAGTGAGTCTAGGTCATCACCCCTCCACTTT.

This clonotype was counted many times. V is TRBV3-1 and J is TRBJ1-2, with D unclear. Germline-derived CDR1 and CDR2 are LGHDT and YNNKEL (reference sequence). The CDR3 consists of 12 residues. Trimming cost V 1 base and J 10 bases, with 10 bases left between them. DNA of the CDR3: TGTGCCAGCAGCCAAGGGTCCATGGCCTACACCTTC. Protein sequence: CASSQGSMAYTF.

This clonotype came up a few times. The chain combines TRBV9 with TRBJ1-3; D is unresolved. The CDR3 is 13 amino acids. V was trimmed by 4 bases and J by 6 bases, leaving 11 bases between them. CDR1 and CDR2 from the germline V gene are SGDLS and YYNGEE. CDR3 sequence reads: CASSPPSINTIYF. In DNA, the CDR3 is TGTGCCAGCAGCCCTCCTTCAATAAACACCATATATTTT.

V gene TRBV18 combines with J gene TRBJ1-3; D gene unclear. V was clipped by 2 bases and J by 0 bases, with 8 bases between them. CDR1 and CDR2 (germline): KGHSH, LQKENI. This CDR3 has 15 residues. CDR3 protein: CASSPGLYSGNTIYF. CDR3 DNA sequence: TGTGCCAGCTCACCAGGTCTCTACTCTGGAAACACCATATATTTT.

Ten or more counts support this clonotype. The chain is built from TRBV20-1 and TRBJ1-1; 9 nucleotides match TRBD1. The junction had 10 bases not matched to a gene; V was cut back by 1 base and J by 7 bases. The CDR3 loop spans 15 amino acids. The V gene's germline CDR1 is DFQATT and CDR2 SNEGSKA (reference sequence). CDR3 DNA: TGCAGTGCTAGAGTCCCGGACAGGGGAAGCGGTGAAGCTTTCTTT. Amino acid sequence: CSARVPDRGSGEAFF.

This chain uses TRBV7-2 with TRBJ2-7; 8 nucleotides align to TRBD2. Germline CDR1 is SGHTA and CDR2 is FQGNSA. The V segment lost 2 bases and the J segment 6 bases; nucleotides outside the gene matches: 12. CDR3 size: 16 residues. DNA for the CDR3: TGTGCCAGCAGCTTAATGAGACTGACGGGAGGGGCCGAGCAGTACTTC. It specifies CASSLMRLTGGAEQYF.

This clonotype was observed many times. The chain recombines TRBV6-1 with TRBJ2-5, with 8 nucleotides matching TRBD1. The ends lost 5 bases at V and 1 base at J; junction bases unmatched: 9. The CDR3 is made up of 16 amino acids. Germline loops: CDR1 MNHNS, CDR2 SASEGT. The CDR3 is CASSTGTGTFQETQYF. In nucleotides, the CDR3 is TGTGCCAGCAGTACCGGGACAGGCACCTTCCAAGAGACCCAGTACTTC.

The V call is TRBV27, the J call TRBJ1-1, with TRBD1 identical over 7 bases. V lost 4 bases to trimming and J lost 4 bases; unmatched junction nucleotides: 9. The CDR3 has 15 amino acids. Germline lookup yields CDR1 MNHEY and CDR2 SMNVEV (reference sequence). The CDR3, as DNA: TGTGCCAGCAGTTCGACCCCAGGGGGAGGCACTGAAGCTTTCTTT. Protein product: CASSSTPGGGTEAFF.

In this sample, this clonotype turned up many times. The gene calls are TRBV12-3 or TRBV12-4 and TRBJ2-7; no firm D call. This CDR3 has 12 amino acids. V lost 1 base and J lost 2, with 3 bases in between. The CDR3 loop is CASSLEAYEQYF. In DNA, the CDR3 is TGTGCCAGCAGTTTAGAAGCCTACGAGCAGTACTTC.